This T cell receptor beta chain was profiled in a study of blood T cell repertoires in COVID-19. Study background: The study drew acute and convalescent COVID-19 samples from the United States, Italy and Spain. From T cells, B-cell-depleted T cells, or PBMCs came the material, which was cDNA or gDNA.

Original processing notes: Reference gene primers were amplified, and this amplification served to estimate nucleated cell counts. Clones were read by immunoSEQ multiplex PCR, and TCRdb kept only the in-frame ones, dropping some. Clonal size and the V and J genes are those of that table, whereas D and trimming came from the DNA. The data show more than 75,000 clones, 86% seen once. The CDR3 is made up of 15 amino acids. Trimming pared 1 base from V and 6 bases from J, leaving 16 bases between. Looked up from germline, CDR1 is LGHNA and CDR2 is YNFKEQ. The V gene is TRBV4-2, the J gene TRBJ2-7, with D possibly TRBD2 on 6 matching bases. The TCR sequence derives from a man older than 75 with active or convalescent COVID-19. The sample consisted of peripheral blood. In DNA form, the CDR3 reads TGTGCCAGCAGCCAAGGGGGGGTACCCCCCCTCGAGCAGTACTTC. It codes for CASSQGGVPPLEQYF.